What follows are 14 T cell receptor beta chains derived from one specimen sequenced in a study of shared clonotypes between healthy human individuals (dated by TCRdb to the early 2020s). Libraries were constructed by the immunoSEQ multiplex PCR assay. TCRdb carries this immuneACCESS record with in-frame sequences only. Its versions omit some clonotypes, under half of them owing to an unresolved V gene in the studies checked, with the rest unexplained. The sample table holds about 2.4 million clones, of which under 95% were seen once. Jointly, the top ten make up approximately 0.36% of the sample. Sequenced: naive CD4+ T cells from PBMCs. Interpreted using the paper, the cell subset or site label stands for: CD45RA+ positively selected. Receptor source: a man aged 18 to 30 in good health. Some clones in this sample may be carry-over from other donors' samples.

V and J are TRBV4-2 and TRBJ1-1; TRBD1 might be the D (6 bases). The CDR3 spans 16 residues. The germline V gene has CDR1 LGHNA and CDR2 YNFKEQ. V was clipped by 1 base and J by 6 bases, with 18 bases between them. The CDR3 nucleotides read TGTGCCAGCAGCCAAGGGACCCAAACAGGGTTGGCTGAAGCTTTCTTT. Encoded protein: CASSQGTQTGLAEAFF.

The chain joins TRBV5-8 to TRBJ2-3, with 12 bases identical to TRBD2. V was clipped by 4 bases and J by 4 bases; unmatched bases: 7. Per germline, CDR1 SGHTS and CDR2 YDEGEE. This CDR3 is built from 16 residues. CDR3 loop: CASSLGGLAGSDTQYF. CDR3 DNA: TGTGCCAGCAGCCTAGGCGGACTAGCGGGATCAGATACGCAGTATTTT.

This clone was counted between two and nine times. The V call is TRBV30, the J call TRBJ1-2; tentatively, D is TRBD1 (6 bases). This CDR3 has 12 amino acids. V lost 7 bases and J 2 bases, leaving 11 bases between the germline ends. Germline CDR1 reads GTSNPN; CDR2 reads SVGIG (reference sequence). CDR3 protein: CALRQDNYGYTF. As DNA, the CDR3 is TGTGCCTTGAGACAGGACAACTATGGCTACACCTTC.

The chain combines TRBV28 with TRBJ1-2; the match to TRBD1 covers 8 bases. Germline CDR1 reads MDHEN; CDR2 reads SYDVKM. This CDR3 spans 15 amino acids. V shed 6 bases and J 0 bases; nucleotides not matched to a gene: 6. Here the CDR3 DNA reads TGTGCCAGCAGGGGGGGACAGGCCCCTAACTATGGCTACACCTTC. Protein product: CASRGGQAPNYGYTF.

A remark on this clone: The same CDR3 can be traced to other DNA sequences in this sample. This rearrangement joins TRBV5-1 to TRBJ2-5; the match to TRBD2 covers 13 bases. Germline trimming cut 4 bases from V and 4 bases from J; bases unmatched to any gene: 7. CDR3 length: 16 amino acids. Germline assignment: CDR1 SGHRS and CDR2 YFSETQ. In DNA, the CDR3 is TGCGCCAGCAGCGCAGGACTAGCGGGAGAAGGAGAGACCCAGTACTTC. This encodes CASSAGLAGEGETQYF.

V is TRBV9 and J is TRBJ2-7; 10 bases match TRBD2. With 0 bases clipped from V and 4 bases from J, the junction kept 4 bases outside the gene matches. Germline CDR1 SGDLS, CDR2 YYNGEE. The CDR3 length is 15 residues. In DNA, the CDR3 is TGTGCCAGCAGCGTAGGAGGGACTAGCGCATACGAGCAGTACTTC. Translation: CASSVGGTSAYEQYF.

The CDR3 loop is CASSSGGIYEQYF. DNA of the CDR3: TGTGCCAGCAGCTCCGGTGGCATCTACGAGCAGTACTTC. The chain has TRBV5-6 and TRBJ2-7; D gene uncertain. The CDR3 consists of 13 residues. Trimming took off 3 bases at V and 3 bases at J, with 10 bases between the two ends. CDR1 and CDR2 from the germline V gene are SGHDT and YYEEEE.

This chain uses TRBV10-1 with TRBJ2-7; 10 nucleotides align to TRBD2. The germline V gene encodes CDR1 WNHNN and CDR2 SYGVQD (reference sequence). This CDR3 region has 17 residues. Unmatched junction bases numbered 10, after V lost 2 bases and J lost 3 bases. The CDR3 region is CASSEGRASGRSYEQYF. As DNA, the CDR3 is TGCGCCAGCAGTGAGGGCCGGGCTAGCGGGAGAAGCTACGAGCAGTACTTC.

This chain connects TRBV5-1 to TRBJ1-3, with a weak D call TRBD1 (6 bases). Trimming left V 3 bases short and J 1 base short, with 11 bases between. The length of the CDR3 is 15 residues. From germline, CDR1 is SGHRS and CDR2 YFSETQ. CDR3 protein: CASSSQQGSGNTIYF. CDR3 in DNA: TGCGCCAGCAGCTCCCAACAGGGTTCTGGAAACACCATATATTTT.

This chain connects TRBV14 to TRBJ2-1, with 7 bases matching TRBD2. Germline V CDR1 and CDR2: SGHDN, FVKESK. The CDR3 runs 17 residues. Unmatched junction bases numbered 14, after V lost 1 base and J lost 8 bases. The CDR3, as DNA: TGTGCCAGCAGCCAAGCTCGACTAGCCGACGCCAGCGATGAGCAGTTCTTC. Its translation: CASSQARLADASDEQFF.

This chain uses TRBV5-1 with TRBJ1-1; TRBD1 might be the D (5 bases). V shed 0 bases and J shed 0 bases, with 12 bases lying between them. The V gene's germline CDR1 is SGHRS and CDR2 YFSETQ. CDR3 size: 16 residues. This chain's CDR3 is CASSLGAGYLNTEAFF. CDR3 nucleotide sequence: TGCGCCAGCAGCTTGGGGGCAGGGTATCTGAACACTGAAGCTTTCTTT.

The chain has TRBV9 and TRBJ2-1; 8 bases fit TRBD2. The trim removed 3 bases at V and 0 bases at J, leaving 8 bases unmatched. The V gene's germline CDR1 is SGDLS and CDR2 YYNGEE. The CDR3 is 17 residues long. The CDR3: CASSEDSGTTSYNEQFF. DNA for the CDR3: TGTGCCAGCAGCGAAGATAGCGGGACCACCTCCTACAATGAGCAGTTCTTC.

The J gene is TRBJ2-1, the V gene TRBV7-9; the D gene could be TRBD1 or TRBD2 (6 bases each). The CDR3 is 19 amino acids. V lost 7 bases and J lost 0, with 25 bases in between. Germline V gene data show CDR1 as SEHNR and CDR2 as FQNEAQ (reference sequence). CDR3 protein: CASTSYGGRAGSSYNEQFF. In DNA form, the CDR3 reads TGTGCCAGCACTTCTTACGGGGGCCGGGCAGGGAGCTCCTACAATGAGCAGTTCTTC.

The chain carries TRBV28 and TRBJ2-3; 9 nucleotides agree with TRBD2. Germline loops: CDR1 MDHEN, CDR2 SYDVKM. V lost 5 bases to trimming and J lost 5 bases; unmatched junction nucleotides: 8. This CDR3 is 15 amino acids long. CDR3 residues: CASSRLAEARDTQYF. Written as DNA, the CDR3 is TGTGCCAGCAGTCGACTAGCGGAGGCGAGAGATACGCAGTATTTT.